This T cell receptor beta chain was recorded in a study of shared clonotypes between healthy human individuals. In the study overall: Donors had three CD4 naive, three CD4 memory, two CD8 naive and one CD8 memory plate apiece. Points from the study as a whole: Generation probability values for non-shared clonotypes were lower than those for clonotypes shared by all four donors.

Remarks on this clone: The target antigen is unknown.

A deep-level run was used for the assay. In the sorted-subset replicate PCRs, approximately 200 ng DNA, 25,000 to 35,000 T cell genomes, was used. TCRdb's table, derived via immunoSEQ multiplex PCR, lists solely in-frame clones and lacks some. The sample consists of 1,400,000 or so clones, 98% to 99% of them appearing once. This CDR3 has 13 residues. The V gene's germline CDR1 is ENHRY and CDR2 SYGVKD. V was clipped by 4 bases and J by 3 bases; unmatched bases: 2. The chain recombines TRBV10-3 with TRBJ2-7, with 8 bases fitting TRBD2. This clonotype originated in a man in his thirties or forties in good health. The sequenced material came from naive CD4+ T cells sorted from blood. Subset given: CD45RA+ positively selected. The CDR3 sequence is CAISVAGSYEQYF. The CDR3 nucleotides are TGTGCCATCAGTGTAGCGGGAAGCTACGAGCAGTACTTC.